Listed here are 16 T cell receptor beta chains from one sample, sequenced in a study of T-cell reconstitution after alpha-beta-depleted transplantation in children. Preparation of the TCRbeta library used unique molecular identifiers. TCRdb itself ran the PCR reads through MiXCR, one entry per CDR3 protein. This table has around 800,000 distinct CDR3 sequences, under 20% appearing once. The sequencing here drew on PBMCs, mostly from graft donor cells, taken 360 days after TCRalphabeta/CD19-depleted stem cell transplant. The receptors shown here come from a male patient aged 10 to 17 who had a stem cell transplant for acute lymphoblastic leukemia, so the T cells may come from the graft donor.

The V call is TRBV25-1, the J call TRBJ2-7, with TRBD1 matching over 7 bases. With V trimmed by 6 bases and J by 3 bases, 2 bases remained unmatched. The CDR3 consists of 12 residues. Germline assignment: CDR1 MGHDK and CDR2 SYGVNS. The CDR3 DNA is TGTGCCAGCAGGGACAGGTACTACGAGCAGTACTTC. Translated, it gives CASRDRYYEQYF.

This clonotype was seen a few times. The chain joins TRBV20-1 to TRBJ2-5, with 7 nucleotides matching TRBD2. This CDR3 region has 15 residues. From germline, CDR1 is DFQATT and CDR2 SNEGSKA (reference sequence). J was trimmed by 5 bases and V by 0 bases; bases with no gene match: 9. The CDR3 protein is CSAREGSREVETQYF. The CDR3 coding sequence is TGCAGTGCTAGAGAGGGAAGTCGGGAGGTGGAGACCCAGTACTTC.

The chain carries TRBV6-1 and TRBJ2-7; TRBD1 agrees at 10 bases. The CDR3 is 16 residues long. The V segment lost 7 bases and the J segment 4 bases; nucleotides outside the gene matches: 13. CDR1 and CDR2 from the germline V gene are MNHNS and SASEGT. The chain's CDR3 is CASIRQGAESSYEQYF. In nucleotides, the CDR3 is TGTGCCAGCATCAGACAGGGGGCTGAGTCGTCTTACGAGCAGTACTTC.

The J gene is TRBJ2-1, the V gene TRBV18; 16 nucleotides match TRBD2. Losses at the gene ends were 1 base for V and 9 bases for J; bases not matched to a gene: 6. The CDR3 totals 17 residues. Germline assignment: CDR1 KGHSH and CDR2 LQKENI. For the CDR3, the DNA is TGTGCCAGCTCACCACGGGGACTAGCGGGAGGGCCGATTGAGCAGTTCTTC. This encodes CASSPRGLAGGPIEQFF.

This clonotype was recorded at least ten times. J is TRBJ2-1 and V is TRBV5-6; TRBD2 agrees at 9 bases. Germline V gene lookup returns CDR1 SGHDT and CDR2 YYEEEE. The trim removed 4 bases at V and 3 bases at J, leaving 5 bases unmatched. This CDR3 comprises 15 residues. The CDR3 loop is CASSPREGLYNEQFF. CDR3 nucleotides: TGTGCCAGCAGCCCGCGGGAGGGCCTCTACAATGAGCAGTTCTTC.

The rearrangement uses TRBV12-3 or TRBV12-4 and TRBJ2-4; the match to TRBD1 covers 8 bases. The CDR3 spans 16 residues. After removal of 3 bases from V and 8 bases from J, the junction contained 12 bases not matched to a gene. The CDR3 coding sequence is TGTGCCAGCAGTTTCTGGGCAGGGGGCGCGCGGGACATTCAGTACTTC. Translating gives CASSFWAGGARDIQYF.

The rearrangement links TRBV4-1 to TRBJ2-1; 12 nucleotides align to TRBD2. V was pared by 3 bases and J by 4 bases, with 7 bases of the junction left unmatched. CDR1 and CDR2 from the germline V gene are MGHRA and YSYEKL. CDR3 length: 17 residues. The CDR3: CASSHAPSGRAYNEQFF. DNA of the CDR3: TGCGCCAGCAGCCATGCCCCTAGCGGGAGGGCATACAATGAGCAGTTCTTC.

This rearrangement joins TRBV11-2 to TRBJ2-3; 13 nucleotides line up with TRBD2. CDR3 length: 18 amino acids. Unmatched junction bases numbered 9, after V lost 4 bases and J lost 2 bases. Germline V gene sequence: CDR1 SGHAT, CDR2 FQNNGV. The CDR3 coding sequence is TGTGCCAGCAGCTCATACAGCGGACTAGCGGGAGACACAGATACGCAGTATTTT. Encoded protein: CASSSYSGLAGDTDTQYF.

This clonotype has at least ten counts. The rearrangement links TRBV7-2 to TRBJ2-1; 7 positions agree with TRBD1. The ends lost 4 bases at V and 4 bases at J; junction bases unmatched: 4. The germline CDR1 and CDR2 sequences are SGHTA and FQGNSA. The CDR3 totals 14 residues. The CDR3 nucleotides read TGTGCCAGCAGCTCAACAGGGGAATACAATGAGCAGTTCTTC. Translation: CASSSTGEYNEQFF.

This clonotype turned up a few times. The rearrangement uses TRBV20-1 and TRBJ2-2; 11 bases match TRBD2. From germline, CDR1 is DFQATT and CDR2 SNEGSKA (reference sequence). This CDR3 comprises 15 residues. J gave up 6 bases and V 5 bases, and 8 bases lay outside the gene matches. This CDR3 reads CSAATSGRGAGELFF. The DNA of the CDR3 is TGCAGTGCTGCAACTAGCGGGAGAGGGGCCGGGGAGCTGTTTTTT.

The V gene is TRBV11-2, the J gene TRBJ2-1, with unresolved D. The CDR3 has 12 residues. V was pared by 6 bases and J by 11 bases, with 14 bases between. The V gene's germline CDR1 is SGHAT and CDR2 FQNNGV. CDR3 in DNA: TGTGCCAGCAGACATCTGGGGTGGAAGCAGTTCTTC. This sequence encodes CASRHLGWKQFF. The full variable domain, its missing parts supplied by reference TRBV11-2 and TRBJ2-1, is EAGVAQSPRYKIIEKRQSVAFWCNPISGHATLYWYQQILGQGPKLLIQFQNNGVVDDSQLPKDRFSAERLKGVDSTLKIQPAKLEDSAVYLCASRHLGWKQFFGPGTRLTVL.

The chain carries TRBV5-8 and TRBJ2-1, with TRBD2 matching over 12 bases. The CDR3 totals 16 residues. The trim removed 4 bases at V and 10 bases at J, leaving 12 bases unmatched. Germline assignment: CDR1 SGHTS and CDR2 YDEGEE. CDR3 nucleotides: TGTGCCAGCAGCAGGTCCCTAGCGGGAGGGCAGGAAGAGCAGTTCTTC. This sequence encodes CASSRSLAGGQEEQFF.

This clonotype was recorded a few times. This chain connects TRBV12-3 or TRBV12-4 to TRBJ2-3, with 8 nucleotides matching TRBD2. The CDR3 contains 14 residues. The V segment lost 6 bases and the J segment 5 bases; nucleotides outside the gene matches: 7. This CDR3 reads CASSRAGVGDTQYF. Written as DNA, the CDR3 is TGTGCCAGCAGCCGAGCGGGAGTCGGAGATACGCAGTATTTT.

This rearrangement joins TRBV5-1 to TRBJ1-1; 10 nucleotides match TRBD1. The CDR3 is made up of 17 amino acids. Germline-derived CDR1 and CDR2 are SGHRS and YFSETQ. Losses at the gene ends were 4 bases for V and 2 bases for J; bases not matched to a gene: 11. CDR3 protein: CASSVTGGATRNTEAFF. The CDR3 region has the DNA TGCGCCAGCAGCGTGACAGGGGGCGCGACCCGTAACACTGAAGCTTTCTTT.

This clonotype was recorded many times. The chain combines TRBV6-5 with TRBJ2-1, with D unresolved. Deletions cut 2 bases from V and 0 bases from J, with 8 bases between. Germline V gene data show CDR1 as MNHEY and CDR2 as SVGAGI. The CDR3 is 15 amino acids. CDR3 region: CASSYGQSSYNEQFF. The CDR3 bases are TGTGCCAGCAGTTACGGTCAGAGCTCCTACAATGAGCAGTTCTTC.

The chain uses TRBV27 and TRBJ2-1; a possible D gene is TRBD1 (6 bases). The V end lost 5 bases, the J end lost 8 bases, and 13 bases lay between the germline ends. Per germline, CDR1 MNHEY and CDR2 SMNVEV (reference sequence). The CDR3 extends over 13 amino acids. CDR3 in DNA: TGTGCCAGCAGTCCCCAGGGGACCGATGAGCAGTTCTTC. It is translated as CASSPQGTDEQFF.